The clone carrying this T cell receptor beta chain was counted at least ten times. The data were taken from a study of T cell repertoires in cytomegalovirus infection. CDR3 length equals 15 residues. V gave up 3 bases and J gave up 3 bases; unmatched junction bases: 6. Germline V gene lookup returns CDR1 SEHNR and CDR2 FQNEAQ (reference sequence). One entry per CDR3 protein, called by TCRdb with MiXCR from the reads. The data show roughly 500,000 distinct CDR3 sequences, 11% seen once. Sequencing input: PBMCs. This chain uses TRBV7-9 with TRBJ2-7; 9 bases fit TRBD1. The clonotype comes from a human donor in good health (CMV status not recorded). Some clones in this sample may be carry-over from other donors' samples. This CDR3 reads CASSFAGQGNYEQYF. DNA of the CDR3: TGTGCCAGCAGCTTCGCGGGACAGGGTAACTACGAGCAGTACTTC.